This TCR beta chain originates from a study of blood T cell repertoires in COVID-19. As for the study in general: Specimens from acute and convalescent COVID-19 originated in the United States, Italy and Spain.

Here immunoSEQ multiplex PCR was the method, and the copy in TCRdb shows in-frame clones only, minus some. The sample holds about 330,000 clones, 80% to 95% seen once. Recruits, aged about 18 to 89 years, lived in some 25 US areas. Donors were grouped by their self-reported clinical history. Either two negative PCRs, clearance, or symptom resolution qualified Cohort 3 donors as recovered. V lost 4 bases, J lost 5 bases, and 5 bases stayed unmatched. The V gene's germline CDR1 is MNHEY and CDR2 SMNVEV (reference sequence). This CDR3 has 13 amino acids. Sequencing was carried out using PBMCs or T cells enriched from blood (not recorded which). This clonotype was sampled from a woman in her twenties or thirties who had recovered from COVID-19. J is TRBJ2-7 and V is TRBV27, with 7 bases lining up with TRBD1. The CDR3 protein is CASSWTGRDEQYF. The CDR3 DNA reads TGTGCCAGCAGTTGGACAGGCCGCGACGAGCAGTACTTC.